The 25 T cell receptor beta chains in this list originate from one sample, sequenced in a study of human T cells and chemical hapten exposure (dated by TCRdb to the early 2020s). Unfractionated whole blood was collected in Tempus Blood RNA tubes, and total RNA was extracted from that blood. The library came from 5' RACE. Sequencer: Illumina MiSeq. TCRdb reprocessed the public reads (quality trimming at Q25 with fastp, clone calling with MiXCR) and kept in-frame beta chains. Records with the same CDR3 protein are collapsed into one entry carrying the most frequent genes and DNA. The sample table shows approximately 140,000 distinct CDR3 sequences, and 4.1% are seen once. 1.2% to 1.5% of the sample belongs to the ten largest clones. The receptors were gathered from a female donor in good health.

This clonotype was detected a few times. Just one base apart from a much larger clone, this may be a read error. CDR3: CASSYGSYKEQFF. CDR3 sequence (DNA): TGTGCCAGCAGTTACGGGAGTTACAAGGAGCAGTTCTTC. The V call is TRBV6-2 or TRBV6-3, the J call TRBJ2-1, with D possibly being TRBD2 (5 bases). CDR3 length equals 13 residues. Germline V gene data show CDR1 as MNHEY and CDR2 as SVGEGT.

This clonotype was observed a handful of times. V usage is TRBV6-2 or TRBV6-3 and J usage is TRBJ2-7; the D gene is possibly TRBD2 (6 bases). Trimming removed 0 bases from V and 12 bases from J, with 15 bases in between. The CDR3 covers 13 residues. CDR1 is MNHEY, CDR2 SVGEGT, per germline. The CDR3 loop is CASSYSSRGGVYF. DNA of the CDR3: TGTGCCAGCAGTTACTCATCCAGAGGAGGGGTGTACTTC.

There are many counts of this clonotype. Written as DNA, the CDR3 is TGCAGTGCCAAGGGGACAGGAAGTCTTGCGACTAATGAAAAACTGTTTTTT. It encodes CSAKGTGSLATNEKLFF. The chain employs TRBV20-1 and TRBJ1-4; 8 bases line up with TRBD1. Trimming took 6 bases from V and 2 from J; bases not matched to a gene: 14. Looked up from germline, CDR1 is DFQATT and CDR2 is SNEGSKA (reference sequence). The CDR3 spans 17 residues.

This clonotype has at least ten counts. The V gene is TRBV5-4, the J gene TRBJ1-6; perhaps TRBD1 as D (5 bases). The CDR3 contains 13 residues. The germline V and J ends were trimmed by 4 bases and 7 bases, with 9 bases remaining between them. Germline loops: CDR1 SGHNT, CDR2 YYREEE (reference sequence). For the CDR3, the DNA is TGTGCCAGCAGCGCCAACAGGAATTCACCCCTCCACTTT. Protein product: CASSANRNSPLHF.

This clonotype was seen ten or more times. The chain has TRBV9 and TRBJ2-1; weak D call: TRBD1 (6 bases). The V gene's germline CDR1 is SGDLS and CDR2 YYNGEE. Between the trimmed V and J ends, which lost 0 bases and 4 bases, there was a span of 8 bases. This CDR3 has 14 residues. CDR3 protein: CASSVEGHYNEQFF. The CDR3 bases are TGTGCCAGCAGCGTAGAGGGACATTACAATGAGCAGTTCTTC.

This clonotype was picked up a small number of times. The CDR3 region has the DNA TGTGCCAGCAGGACTCCCGAAACAGGGAACGACGAGCAGTACTTC. This translates into CASRTPETGNDEQYF. The rearrangement joins TRBV2 to TRBJ2-7; tentatively, D is TRBD1 (6 bases). CDR1 SNHLY and CDR2 FYNNEI come from the germline V gene. The CDR3 runs to 15 residues. The V end lost 6 bases, the J end lost 5 bases, and 20 bases lay between the germline ends.

This clonotype was found many times. The V and J genes are TRBV7-2 and TRBJ1-4, with a weak D call TRBD1 (6 bases). V gave up 1 base and J gave up 0 bases, with 9 bases separating them. There are 16 residues in the CDR3. The germline V gene encodes CDR1 SGHTA and CDR2 FQGNSA. The CDR3 DNA follows: TGTGCCAGCAGCTTAGACTGGACAGCAACTAATGAAAAACTGTTTTTT. Its protein is CASSLDWTATNEKLFF.

This clonotype was seen ten or more times. The rearrangement uses TRBV3-1 and TRBJ1-2, with D hard to call. In germline, CDR1 is LGHDT, CDR2 YNNKEL (reference sequence). The CDR3 is 15 residues long. The germline V and J ends were trimmed by 3 bases and 9 bases, with 20 bases remaining between them. In DNA form, the CDR3 reads TGTGCCAGCAGCCAGGGCTGGCAGCGGGTTCTGAGCTACACCTTC. Protein sequence: CASSQGWQRVLSYTF.

This clonotype was detected ten times or more. The chain carries TRBV11-2 and TRBJ1-1; D remains unclear. The CDR3 sequence is 13 residues long. Germline CDR1 SGHAT, CDR2 FQNNGV. V shed 5 bases and J shed 5 bases, with 12 bases lying between them. The CDR3, as DNA: TGTGCCAGCAGCCTTTTTAGTGAGACTGAAGCTTTCTTT. Residues: CASSLFSETEAFF.

The chain combines TRBV5-6 with TRBJ1-5; possible D gene TRBD1, 6 bases. Germline assignment: CDR1 SGHDT and CDR2 YYEEEE. Deletions cut 3 bases from V and 2 bases from J, with 12 bases between. The CDR3 contains 15 residues. This chain's CDR3 is CASSSGGIGNQPQHF. The DNA of the CDR3 is TGTGCCAGCAGCTCGGGGGGCATCGGCAATCAGCCCCAGCATTTT.

This clonotype was observed many times. The chain has TRBV29-1 and TRBJ2-3; D ambiguous. Trimming removed 4 bases at V and 2 bases at J, with 7 bases between. This CDR3 is built from 12 residues. Germline V gene sequence: CDR1 SQVTM, CDR2 ANQGSEA. The CDR3 DNA sequence: TGCAGCGTTGGTCCAGCCACAGATACGCAGTATTTT. It translates to CSVGPATDTQYF.

This clonotype has at least ten counts. The CDR3 region is CASSRDSPGAEAFF. CDR3 in DNA: TGCGCCAGCAGCCGGGACAGTCCGGGGGCTGAAGCTTTCTTT. V usage is TRBV5-1 and J usage is TRBJ1-1; 7 bases are a match to TRBD1. Per germline, CDR1 SGHRS and CDR2 YFSETQ. The CDR3 spans 14 residues. Losses at the gene ends were 4 bases for V and 6 bases for J; bases not matched to a gene: 9.

This clonotype was seen more than once but under ten times. The V call is TRBV19, the J call TRBJ1-1, with TRBD1 matching over 8 bases. Germline-derived CDR1 and CDR2 are LNHDA and SQIVND (reference sequence). The CDR3 sequence is 17 residues long. Trimming at V came to 5 bases and at J to 0 bases, leaving 11 bases not matched to a gene. The CDR3 loop is CASSLRTGRGLNTEAFF. The DNA for the CDR3 is TGTGCCAGTAGTCTTAGGACAGGGCGAGGATTGAACACTGAAGCTTTCTTT.

There are many counts of this clonotype. The chain is built from TRBV2 and TRBJ2-1; D is undetermined. Trimming removed 6 bases at V and 1 base at J, with 7 bases between. Germline values: CDR1 SNHLY, CDR2 FYNNEI. This CDR3 has 13 amino acids. The CDR3 reads CASSVRSYNEQFF. The DNA for the CDR3 is TGTGCCAGCAGCGTGCGTTCCTACAATGAGCAGTTCTTC.

The chain uses TRBV10-3 and TRBJ1-2, with TRBD1 matching over 7 bases. Looked up from germline, CDR1 is ENHRY and CDR2 is SYGVKD. This CDR3 contains 13 residues. After removal of 6 bases from V and 11 bases from J, the junction contained 12 bases not matched to a gene. CDR3 coding DNA: TGTGCCATCAGGACTACAGGGGAGATGGGTTACACCTTC. Its translation is CAIRTTGEMGYTF.

The genes are TRBV5-1 and TRBJ2-1; the D call may be TRBD1 or TRBD2 (5 bases each). The CDR3 contains 22 residues. V gave up 4 bases and J gave up 0 bases, with 32 bases separating them. Per the germline V gene, CDR1 is SGHRS and CDR2 is YFSETQ. As DNA, the CDR3 is TGCGCCAGCAGCCCCACCCCATACTCCGGGACCCTTTTCCCGAGCTCCTACAATGAGCAGTTCTTC. This translates into CASSPTPYSGTLFPSSYNEQFF.

This clonotype was seen at least ten times. The chain joins TRBV7-8 to TRBJ2-1; D is ambiguous. Germline lookup yields CDR1 SGHVS and CDR2 FQNEAQ. Trimming removed 9 bases from V and 0 bases from J, with 9 bases in between. The CDR3 has 13 residues. CDR3 amino acids: CASLQYSYNEQFF. DNA for the CDR3: TGTGCCAGTTTACAATACTCCTACAATGAGCAGTTCTTC.

Notes on this clonotype: A much bigger clone sits one base away, suggesting this may be a read error. The rearrangement uses TRBV7-8 and TRBJ2-1; D not resolved. Germline V gene lookup returns CDR1 SGHVS and CDR2 FQNEAQ. The CDR3 loop spans 16 amino acids. V lost 1 base and J lost 0, with 10 bases in between. The CDR3 region is CASSLVQWSSYNEQFF. The CDR3 DNA sequence: TGTGCCAGCAGCTTAGTTCAGTGGAGCTCCTACAATGAGCAGTTCTTC.

This clonotype has at least ten counts. The chain is built from TRBV24-1 and TRBJ2-1; 10 bases are shared with TRBD1. The J segment lost 9 bases and the V segment lost 8 bases, leaving 6 bases of the junction unmatched. In germline, CDR1 is KGHDR, CDR2 SFDVKD. The CDR3 has 13 residues. The CDR3 protein is CATKLGQGTEQFF. As DNA, the CDR3 is TGTGCCACCAAGCTGGGACAGGGGACTGAGCAGTTCTTC.

The chain recombines TRBV19 with TRBJ1-1; TRBD1 might be the D (5 bases). This CDR3 has 15 residues. V lost 3 bases and J 3 bases, leaving 14 bases between the germline ends. The germline V gene encodes CDR1 LNHDA and CDR2 SQIVND (reference sequence). For the CDR3, the DNA is TGTGCCAGTAGTATTATCAGGGTCGGGGACACTGAAGCTTTCTTT. Translation: CASSIIRVGDTEAFF.

This clonotype showed up many times. This sequence joins TRBV24-1 and TRBJ1-1; 7 positions agree with TRBD1. Germline-derived CDR1 and CDR2 are KGHDR and SFDVKD. After removal of 3 bases from V and 4 bases from J, the junction contained 7 bases not matched to a gene. The CDR3 is 15 residues long. The CDR3 reads CATSDTGVAATEAFF. CDR3 bases: TGTGCCACCAGTGATACAGGGGTAGCGGCCACTGAAGCTTTCTTT.

This clonotype was seen many times. The CDR3 spells CATARDSLAYSSYNSPLHF. The CDR3 DNA sequence: TGTGCCACCGCCAGGGACAGTTTAGCTTATAGCTCCTATAATTCACCCCTCCACTTT. This chain joins TRBV6-5 and TRBJ1-6; 7 positions match TRBD1. Germline lookup yields CDR1 MNHEY and CDR2 SVGAGI. The CDR3 consists of 19 residues. The J segment lost 0 bases and the V segment lost 10 bases, leaving 18 bases of the junction unmatched.

This clonotype was seen ten or more times. The chain links TRBV7-2 to TRBJ2-3, with TRBD2 identical over 10 bases. Germline lookup yields CDR1 SGHTA and CDR2 FQGNSA. CDR3 length: 15 residues. V was clipped by 2 bases and J by 4 bases; unmatched bases: 3. Written as DNA, the CDR3 is TGTGCCAGCAGCTTAATGCTAGCGGGGGCAGATACGCAGTATTTT. It yields the protein CASSLMLAGADTQYF.

This clonotype came up many times. The genes are TRBV29-1 and TRBJ1-1; D is ambiguous. The CDR3 covers 11 residues. Trimming left V 4 bases short and J 7 bases short, with 10 bases between. CDR1 and CDR2 from the germline V gene are SQVTM and ANQGSEA. CDR3 in amino acids: CSVGSRNEAFF. The CDR3 DNA reads as TGCAGCGTTGGGTCAAGGAATGAAGCTTTCTTT.

This clonotype was counted many times. V is TRBV2 and J is TRBJ2-2; 7 bases match TRBD2. Germline CDR1 is SNHLY and CDR2 is FYNNEI. Losses at the gene ends were 4 bases for V and 1 base for J; bases not matched to a gene: 0. The CDR3 has 14 amino acids. The chain's CDR3 is CASSGGGNTGELFF. CDR3 nucleotides: TGTGCCAGCAGTGGGGGGGGGAACACCGGGGAGCTGTTTTTT.